The clone carrying this T cell receptor beta chain was picked up a small number of times. Antigen specificity is unknown. The data originate from a study of beta chain features in type 1 diabetes. This CDR3 is built from 15 residues. Trimming took 1 base from V and 4 from J, leaving 13 bases between them. Germline V gene sequence: CDR1 SGHTA, CDR2 FQGNSA. Isolated RNA was reverse transcribed in full, so expressed TCRB transcripts were sequenced. Using immunoSEQ multiplex PCR, the repertoire was profiled, and TCRdb retains in-frame clones only, with some absent. The table records 300,000 to 400,000 clones, roughly 8% of them present only once. Notes on the study in general: A definitive answer on HLA type influencing TCRB rearrangement was not reached here. Researchers reported that naive, central memory and Treg TCRB repertoires appeared more similar in patients than in healthy donors. Insertions were fewer and deletions more numerous at VDJ junctions in type 1 diabetes patients. Sequencing from cDNA could over-represent high-TCR-expressing cells.

Sequenced sample: central memory CD4+ T cells from blood. The TCR originated in a woman between 18 and 29 years old in good health. The chain joins TRBV7-2 to TRBJ1-2; D gene unclear. CDR3 region: CASSLGSARIYGYTF. DNA for the CDR3: TGTGCCAGCAGCTTAGGGTCAGCCAGGATCTATGGCTACACCTTC.